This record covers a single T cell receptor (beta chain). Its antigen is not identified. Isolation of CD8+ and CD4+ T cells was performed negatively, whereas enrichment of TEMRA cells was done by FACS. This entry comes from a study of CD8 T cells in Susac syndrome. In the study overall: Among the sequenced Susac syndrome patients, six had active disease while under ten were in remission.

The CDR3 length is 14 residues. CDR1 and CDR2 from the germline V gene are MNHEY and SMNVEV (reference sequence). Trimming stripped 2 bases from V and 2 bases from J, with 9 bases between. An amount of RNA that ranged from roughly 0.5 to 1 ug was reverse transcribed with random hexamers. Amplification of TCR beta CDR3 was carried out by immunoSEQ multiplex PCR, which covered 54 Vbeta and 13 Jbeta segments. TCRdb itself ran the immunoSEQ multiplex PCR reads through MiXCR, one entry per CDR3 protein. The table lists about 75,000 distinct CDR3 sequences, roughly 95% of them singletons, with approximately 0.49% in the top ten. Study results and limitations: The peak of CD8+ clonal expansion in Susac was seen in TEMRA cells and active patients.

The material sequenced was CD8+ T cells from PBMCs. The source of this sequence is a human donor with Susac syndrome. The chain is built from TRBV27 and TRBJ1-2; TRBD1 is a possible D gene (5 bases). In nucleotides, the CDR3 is TGTGCCAGCAGTTTAGACCCAGGGAACTATGGCTACACCTTC. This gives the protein CASSLDPGNYGYTF.